This T cell receptor beta chain was recorded in a study of early T cells in non-severe SARS-CoV-2 infection. Study overall: Chains stayed unpaired after sequencing of bulk RNA from unsorted whole blood.

Tagging with unique molecular identifiers was applied to individual cDNA molecules. TCRdb re-derived calls from the 5' RACE reads in MiXCR, one entry per CDR3 protein. The data hold more than 40,000 distinct CDR3 sequences, with approximately 5.9% observed a single time. Trimming stripped 12 bases from V and 2 bases from J, with 16 bases between. There are 14 residues in the CDR3. Germline assignment: CDR1 KGHDR and CDR2 SFDVKD. The starting material was whole blood, obtained at baseline. The rearrangement uses TRBV24-1 and TRBJ2-1; D is unclear. This clonotype was sampled from an adult who was a healthcare worker with PCR-confirmed SARS-CoV-2 infection or an uninfected control (not recorded which). The CDR3 sequence: CAHSQTWTYNEQFF. The CDR3 DNA reads TGTGCCCACTCCCAAACTTGGACCTACAATGAGCAGTTCTTC.